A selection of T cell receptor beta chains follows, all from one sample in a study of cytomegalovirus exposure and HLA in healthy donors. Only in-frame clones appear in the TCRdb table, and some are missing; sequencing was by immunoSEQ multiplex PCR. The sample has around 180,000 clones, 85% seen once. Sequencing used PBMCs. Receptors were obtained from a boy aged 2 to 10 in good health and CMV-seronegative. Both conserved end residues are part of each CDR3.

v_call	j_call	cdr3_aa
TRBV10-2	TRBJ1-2	CASSSRGSYGYTF
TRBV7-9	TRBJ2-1	CASRREGPHEQFF
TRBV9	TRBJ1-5	CASSLGVLGPQHF
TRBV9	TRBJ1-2	CASSTQGDGYTF
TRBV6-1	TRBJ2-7	CASSVYRSSYEQYF
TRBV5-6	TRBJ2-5	CASSLAAETQYF
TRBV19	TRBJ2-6	CASSMILGSGANVLTF
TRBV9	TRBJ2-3	CASSGTSGGRTDTQYF
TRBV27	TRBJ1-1	CASSLLGGNTEAFF
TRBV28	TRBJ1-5	CASSLRQGHQPQHF
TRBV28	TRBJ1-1	CASNVQGTEAFF
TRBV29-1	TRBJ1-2	CSARTGVAYGYTF
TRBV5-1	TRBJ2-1	CASSGGLGGLLEQFF
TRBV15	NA	CATSRDLGGSGEQYF
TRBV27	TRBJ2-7	CASASGSGGNEQYF
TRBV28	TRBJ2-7	CASRSESVDRSTYEQYF
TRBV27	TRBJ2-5	CASSLWSGEGETQYF
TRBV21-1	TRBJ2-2	CASSNPQKGDNTGELFF
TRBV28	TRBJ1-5	CASQIFGQGKDQPQHF
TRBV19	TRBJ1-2	CASNRPGGGYGYTF
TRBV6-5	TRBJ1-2	CASSDFRGYTF
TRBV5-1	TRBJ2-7	CASSLTGGMDEQYF
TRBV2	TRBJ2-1	CASSDWLAGGNEQFF
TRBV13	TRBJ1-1	CASSLRQGADEAFF
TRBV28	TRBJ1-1	CASRPMTGDTEAFF